The subject of this entry is one T cell receptor beta chain. No cognate antigen has been identified for it. Per-base qualities were not stored, and no clone one base away is much larger. The record originates from a study of CD8 T cells in Susac syndrome (dated by TCRdb to the late 2010s). In the study overall: Whether CD8+ T cell activation and differentiation in Susac syndrome was antigen driven was tested using repertoire sequencing. Clonality of the CD8+ T cell repertoire was compared between around eleven healthy donors, around 14 Susac syndrome patients and some 15 multiple sclerosis patients. General findings and caveats noted by the study authors: The number of individuals in the TCR sequencing and HLA analysis was recognized as being relatively small.

Peripheral blood CD8+ and CD4+ T cells from healthy donors, Susac syndrome patients and multiple sclerosis patients were profiled using high-throughput TCR beta sequencing. Treatment-naive patients with stable or active relapsing-remitting disease fulfilling revised McDonald criteria were used as multiple sclerosis controls. CD8+ TEMRA cells were enriched by FACS, while bulk CD8+ and CD4+ T cells were purified by magnetic negative isolation. Blood was collected in EDTA tubes and processed within 24 hours, with PBMCs isolated through density gradient centrifugation. PBMCs intended for TCR sequencing were frozen in liquid nitrogen and were later thawed in a 37 degrees C water bath. A purity of at least 90% was achieved for sorted or isolated CD4+, CD8+ and CD8+ TEMRA cells. RNA was extracted with the RNeasy kit and roughly 0.45 to 1 ug was reverse transcribed using random hexamers. The immunoSEQ multiplex PCR assay, which covers 54 Vbeta and 13 Jbeta segments, was used to amplify TCR beta CDR3 regions. PCR amplification bias was corrected by using a synthetic template baseline for primer optimization and computational correction. From the authors' description of their analysis: Reads were assigned to V, D and J genes according to IMGT and analyzed in immunoSEQ Analyzer, with only productive sequences retained. Clonality was computed as one minus Shannon entropy normalized by log2 of the number of productive unique sequences. For each patient and control, public and private clones were evaluated within the 100 most prevalent clones. Clones were defined as Susac-specific if absent from the healthy and MS cohorts, from 1052 published viral clones and from other ImmuneACCESS disease sequences. TCRdb trimmed the raw reads at Q25, called clones with MiXCR and kept productive beta chains. Identical CDR3 protein sequences are pooled into one entry, listed with their most common genes and DNA. None of the V and J calls come from the authors' own analysis; TCRdb made them. Here the sample has some 400,000 distinct CDR3 sequences; about 85% occur a single time. The ten largest clonotypes hold about 0.12% of the sample.

This receptor was obtained from a human donor with multiple sclerosis. Sequencing was carried out using CD8+ T cells from PBMCs.

The DNA is TGTGCCAGTAGTATAGATAACTCCTACACTGAAGCTTTCTTT. It codes for CASSIDNSYTEAFF. The rearrangement joined TRBV19 to TRBJ1-1; the D gene remains uncertain. Cut back by 0 bases and 3 bases, the V and J ends lie 8 bases apart. The CDR3 runs 14 amino acids, cysteine and phenylalanine included. The sequence is cut down to CDR3 DNA, 42 bases in frame from base 1. CDR1 and CDR2 (LNHDA, SQIVND) derive from the germline V gene (reference sequence).